Listed below are T cell receptor beta chains from one sample, sequenced in a study of blood T cells in healthy people across ages. TCRdb re-called the 5' RACE reads through MiXCR, storing one row per CDR3 protein. The data show some 750,000 distinct CDR3 sequences, with about 20% seen just once and under 25% held by the top ten. The sequencing sample was made of blood. The receptors shown here come from a man in his 70s in good health. Both conserved end residues are part of each CDR3. Fields, in order: clone size, D gene, CDR3 length, J gene, V gene, CDR3 DNA, CDR3 protein. The D gene is left open where the match is weak. Expanded clones are given a class, and other clones once, few, many or no size at all.

clone_size: -
d_call: TRBD2
cdr3_length: 15
j_call: TRBJ2-5
v_call: TRBV6-2/TRBV6-3
cdr3_nt: TGTGCCAGCAGGACGGGACTAGCGGGACAAGAGACCCAGTACTTC
cdr3_aa: CASRTGLAGQETQYF

clone_size: -
d_call: -
cdr3_length: 17
j_call: TRBJ2-3
v_call: TRBV13
cdr3_nt: TGTGCCAGCAGCTTACGGGTCCACTACCCCTTCACAGATACGCAGTATTTT
cdr3_aa: CASSLRVHYPFTDTQYF

clone_size: few
d_call: -
cdr3_length: 17
j_call: TRBJ2-4
v_call: TRBV12-3/TRBV12-4
cdr3_nt: TGTGCCAGCAGTTTCAGAGGGGGGCTTCGGGCCAAAAACATTCAGTACTTC
cdr3_aa: CASSFRGGLRAKNIQYF

clone_size: -
d_call: TRBD1
cdr3_length: 14
j_call: TRBJ2-7
v_call: TRBV20-1
cdr3_nt: TGCAGTGCTAGAACAGGACAGGGGGACTACGAGCAGTACTTC
cdr3_aa: CSARTGQGDYEQYF

clone_size: few
d_call: -
cdr3_length: 19
j_call: TRBJ2-1
v_call: TRBV23-1
cdr3_nt: TGCGCCAGCAGTCAATCGCTTGGATCCGAGACTCTTACCTACAATGAGCAGTTCTTC
cdr3_aa: CASSQSLGSETLTYNEQFF

clone_size: few
d_call: TRBD2
cdr3_length: 16
j_call: TRBJ2-3
v_call: TRBV6-6
cdr3_nt: TGTGCCAGCAGTTACTCGCCCGGACTAGCGGCAGATACGCAGTATTTT
cdr3_aa: CASSYSPGLAADTQYF

clone_size: few
d_call: -
cdr3_length: 15
j_call: TRBJ1-2
v_call: TRBV20-1
cdr3_nt: TGCAGTGCCGTCGCCGGGGCCCTAACTAACTATGGCTACACCTTC
cdr3_aa: CSAVAGALTNYGYTF

clone_size: -
d_call: TRBD2
cdr3_length: 16
j_call: TRBJ2-3
v_call: TRBV6-4
cdr3_nt: TGTGCCAGCAGTGACTCGACTAGCGCTAGCACAGATACGCAGTATTTT
cdr3_aa: CASSDSTSASTDTQYF

clone_size: many
d_call: -
cdr3_length: 13
j_call: TRBJ1-2
v_call: TRBV4-3
cdr3_nt: TGCGCCAGCAGCCAAGGCAGCTTCTATGGCTACACCTTC
cdr3_aa: CASSQGSFYGYTF

clone_size: few
d_call: -
cdr3_length: 14
j_call: TRBJ1-3
v_call: TRBV10-3
cdr3_nt: TGTGCCATCAGTACCCCCCCCAATGGAAACACCATATATTTT
cdr3_aa: CAISTPPNGNTIYF

clone_size: few
d_call: TRBD2
cdr3_length: 16
j_call: TRBJ2-5
v_call: TRBV4-1
cdr3_nt: TGCGCCAGCAGCCAAGGACTAGCGGGAGGAGGGCCGGAGGCGTTCTTC
cdr3_aa: CASSQGLAGGGPEAFF

clone_size: -
d_call: -
cdr3_length: 15
j_call: TRBJ1-1
v_call: TRBV5-1
cdr3_nt: TGCGCCAGCAGCTTGGTCTCCGCTATGAACACTGAAGCTTTCTTT
cdr3_aa: CASSLVSAMNTEAFF

clone_size: many
d_call: -
cdr3_length: 14
j_call: TRBJ1-2
v_call: TRBV7-2
cdr3_nt: TGTGCCAGCAGCTTAGCTGGCACTTACTATGGCTACACCTTC
cdr3_aa: CASSLAGTYYGYTF

clone_size: -
d_call: TRBD1
cdr3_length: 15
j_call: TRBJ2-1
v_call: TRBV7-2
cdr3_nt: TGTGCCAGCAGCTTAGGACAGGGGCCCCTTTATGAGCAGTTCTTC
cdr3_aa: CASSLGQGPLYEQFF

clone_size: -
d_call: -
cdr3_length: 16
j_call: TRBJ1-2
v_call: TRBV7-2
cdr3_nt: TGTGCCAGCAGCTCACCCTCCTTCAGGGCTAACTATGGCTACACCTTC
cdr3_aa: CASSSPSFRANYGYTF

clone_size: few
d_call: -
cdr3_length: 14
j_call: TRBJ2-3
v_call: TRBV10-1
cdr3_nt: TGCGCCAGCTCCGGGGGTTCGGCGGCAGATACGCAGTATTTT
cdr3_aa: CASSGGSAADTQYF

clone_size: many
d_call: -
cdr3_length: 15
j_call: TRBJ1-2
v_call: TRBV7-9
cdr3_nt: TGTGCCAGCAGCCCCGAGTTTGCAGCTAACTATGGCTACACCTTC
cdr3_aa: CASSPEFAANYGYTF

clone_size: -
d_call: -
cdr3_length: 14
j_call: TRBJ2-5
v_call: TRBV12-3/TRBV12-4
cdr3_nt: TGTGCCAGCAGGCCTTCCGGCGGGACGGAGACCCAGTACTTC
cdr3_aa: CASRPSGGTETQYF